Presented here are 17 T cell receptor beta chains from one specimen sequenced in a study of shared clonotypes between healthy human individuals. Libraries were prepared by immunoSEQ multiplex PCR; TCRdb keeps only in-frame clonotypes and omits some of them. In the table there are 1,500,000 or so clones, roughly 95% of which are singletons. The sample comprised naive CD4+ T cells sorted from blood. The subset is: CD45RA+ positively selected. The receptor set was obtained from a man in his thirties or forties in good health.

V and J are TRBV11-2 and TRBJ2-1, with D possibly being TRBD2 (6 bases). Germline loops: CDR1 SGHAT, CDR2 FQNNGV. The CDR3 covers 17 residues. Trimming removed 5 bases at V and 0 bases at J, with 17 bases between. CDR3 protein: CASSQRPSASSYNEQFF. For the CDR3, the DNA is TGTGCCAGCAGCCAGAGGCCTAGCGCTAGCTCCTACAATGAGCAGTTCTTC.

The chain recombines TRBV5-1 with TRBJ2-7, with D unresolved. Germline V lookup: CDR1 SGHRS, CDR2 YFSETQ. The CDR3 is 14 residues long. Trimming stripped 1 base from V and 5 bases from J, with 13 bases between. CDR3 sequence reads: CASSLNDGDDEQYF. The CDR3, as DNA: TGCGCCAGCAGCTTGAACGATGGGGATGACGAGCAGTACTTC.

This clone was seen just once. The genes are TRBV11-2 and TRBJ2-3, with D uncertain. Germline CDR1 reads SGHAT; CDR2 reads FQNNGV. V was cut by 4 bases and J by 2 bases, with 13 bases left in between. There are 15 residues in the CDR3. CDR3 DNA sequence: TGTGCCAGCAGCTCGTTGTGGCATGACACAGATACGCAGTATTTT. It yields the protein CASSSLWHDTDTQYF.

The rearrangement links TRBV5-6 to TRBJ1-5, with 8 bases identical to TRBD1. From germline, CDR1 is SGHDT and CDR2 YYEEEE. The CDR3 is 15 residues long. V lost 2 bases and J lost 5; bases outside the gene matches: 6. The CDR3 nucleotides are TGTGCCAGCAGCTTAACCCAGGGGGCGGATCAGCCCCAGCATTTT. Amino acids: CASSLTQGADQPQHF.

J is TRBJ2-1 and V is TRBV13; no firm D call. Germline assignment: CDR1 PRHDT and CDR2 FYEKMQ (reference sequence). The ends were cut back, 5 bases at V and 2 bases at J, with 13 bases in the middle. The CDR3 runs 15 residues. CDR3 coding DNA: TGTGCCAGCAGCCCGGTGTCCGTCACCTACAATGAGCAGTTCTTC. Translation: CASSPVSVTYNEQFF. Filled out from reference TRBV13 and TRBJ2-1, the complete variable domain reads AAGVIQSPRHLIKEKRETATLKCYPIPRHDTVYWYQQGPGQDPQFLISFYEKMQSDKGSIPDRFSAQQFSDYHSELNMSSLELGDSALYFCASSPVSVTYNEQFFGPGTRLTVL.

The chain is built from TRBV6-1 and TRBJ2-7, with 9 bases aligning to TRBD2. This CDR3 region has 14 residues. After removal of 8 bases from V and 2 bases from J, the junction contained 7 bases not matched to a gene. CDR1 is MNHNS, CDR2 SASEGT, per germline. Written as DNA, the CDR3 is TGTGCCAGCCCCGGGGTAGCGGGGGCCTACGAGCAGTACTTC. Amino acid sequence: CASPGVAGAYEQYF.

Concerning this clone itself: The sample holds other DNA sequences that translate to the same CDR3. V usage is TRBV18 and J usage is TRBJ2-7, with 8 bases fitting TRBD1. Germline V gene lookup returns CDR1 KGHSH and CDR2 LQKENI. J lost 2 bases, V lost 3 bases, and 0 bases had no gene match. The CDR3 is made up of 13 amino acids. Here the CDR3 reads CASSPTGAYEQYF. In nucleotides, the CDR3 is TGTGCCAGCTCACCGACAGGGGCCTACGAGCAGTACTTC.

This rearrangement joins TRBV5-4 to TRBJ2-1; 9 positions match TRBD2. V was clipped by 3 bases and J by 4 bases; unmatched bases: 14. Germline CDR1 reads SGHNT; CDR2 reads YYREEE (reference sequence). CDR3 length: 18 amino acids. For the CDR3, the DNA is TGTGCCAGCAGCTCGGGACGGGAGCTAGCGGGACAGTACAATGAGCAGTTCTTC. Protein sequence: CASSSGRELAGQYNEQFF. The complete variable domain, with remaining parts taken from reference TRBV5-4 and TRBJ2-1, reads ETGVTQSPTHLIKTRGQQVTLRCSSQSGHNTVSWYQQALGQGPQFIFQYYREEENGRGNFPPRFSGLQFPNYSSELNVNALELDDSALYLCASSSGRELAGQYNEQFFGPGTRLTVL.

The chain couples TRBV14 to TRBJ2-1; no reliable D call. Germline V CDR1 and CDR2: SGHDN, FVKESK. This CDR3 is 12 amino acids long. V lost 0 bases, J lost 6 bases, and 3 bases lay in between. The CDR3 is CASSQDTNEQFF. Here the CDR3 DNA reads TGTGCCAGCAGCCAAGACACCAATGAGCAGTTCTTC. Looking up the rest from reference TRBV14 and TRBJ2-1 gives the full variable domain: EAGVTQFPSHSVIEKGQTVTLRCDPISGHDNLYWYRRVMGKEIKFLLHFVKESKQDESGMPNNRFLAERTGGTYSTLKVQPAELEDSGVYFCASSQDTNEQFFGPGTRLTVL.

J is TRBJ2-7 and V is TRBV28; 11 bases map to TRBD2. The CDR3 has 15 residues. CDR1 MDHEN and CDR2 SYDVKM come from the germline V gene. J lost 1 base, V lost 6 bases, and 5 bases had no gene match. The CDR3 DNA reads TGTGCCAGCAGAGATAGGACTAGCGGGTCCTACGAGCAGTACTTC. This encodes CASRDRTSGSYEQYF.

The chain links TRBV29-1 to TRBJ1-5, with D hard to call. CDR3 length: 14 residues. Germline V gives CDR1 SQVTM, CDR2 ANQGSEA. Trimming pared 3 bases from V and 2 bases from J, leaving 11 bases between. The CDR3 here is CSVEIGGGNQPQHF. The CDR3 DNA follows: TGCAGCGTTGAGATCGGCGGGGGCAATCAGCCCCAGCATTTT.

The chain is built from TRBV29-1 and TRBJ1-2, with D possibly being TRBD1 (6 bases). The CDR3 runs 11 residues. Germline CDR1 SQVTM, CDR2 ANQGSEA. Trimming took off 6 bases at V and 8 bases at J, with 13 bases between the two ends. The CDR3 loop reads CSVEGVRGYTF. DNA for the CDR3: TGCAGCGTAGAGGGGGTTCGGGGCTACACCTTC.

V gene TRBV18 combines with J gene TRBJ1-3; D gene uncertain. There are 17 residues in the CDR3. Trimming cost V 3 bases and J 0 bases, with 15 bases left between them. Per germline, CDR1 KGHSH and CDR2 LQKENI. The DNA of the CDR3 is TGTGCCAGCTCACCCAACCAGGTCGGGAGCTCTGGAAACACCATATATTTT. Encoded protein: CASSPNQVGSSGNTIYF.

This clone was counted a single time. This rearrangement joins TRBV7-6 to TRBJ2-5; 10 bases are a match to TRBD2. The germline V gene has CDR1 SGHVS and CDR2 FNYEAQ. Trimming at V came to 5 bases and at J to 5 bases, leaving 11 bases not matched to a gene. The CDR3 runs to 16 residues. CDR3 protein: CASSPLAGGSRETQYF. CDR3 bases: TGTGCCAGCAGCCCGTTAGCGGGAGGTTCTCGGGAGACCCAGTACTTC.

The gene calls are TRBV6-1 and TRBJ2-2; D perhaps matches TRBD2 (6 bases). V lost 7 bases and J 2 bases, leaving 14 bases between the germline ends. Germline lookup yields CDR1 MNHNS and CDR2 SASEGT. This CDR3 is 15 amino acids long. CDR3: CASTSGVLNTGELFF. The CDR3 DNA follows: TGTGCCAGCACGTCGGGGGTACTAAACACCGGGGAGCTGTTTTTT.

This sequence joins TRBV28 and TRBJ1-2, with 9 bases matching TRBD1. From germline, CDR1 is MDHEN and CDR2 SYDVKM. With V trimmed by 6 bases and J by 4 bases, 12 bases remained unmatched. The CDR3 runs to 16 residues. The CDR3 DNA reads TGTGCCAGCAGCCCCCTTCGGACAGGGGTTGTCTATGGCTACACCTTC. Translation: CASSPLRTGVVYGYTF.

The count of this clone is one. The chain carries TRBV28 and TRBJ1-1; D may be TRBD1 (5 bases). Between the trimmed V and J ends, which lost 6 bases and 5 bases, there was a span of 25 bases. The CDR3 length is 17 residues. Germline loops: CDR1 MDHEN, CDR2 SYDVKM. The CDR3 loop reads CASSPGHGMERDTEAFF. The DNA for the CDR3 is TGTGCCAGCAGCCCAGGACATGGCATGGAAAGGGATACTGAAGCTTTCTTT.